The present TCR beta chain was sequenced within a study of CD8 T cells in Susac syndrome (dated by TCRdb to about 2019). Describing the broader study: Of the Susac syndrome patients who were sequenced, six had clinically active disease and roughly 8 were in clinical remission. The study used repertoire sequencing to test whether antigen drove CD8+ T cell activation and differentiation in Susac syndrome. At blood withdrawal, Susac syndrome patients were either therapy-naive, taking corticosteroids (in some cases with IVIg as well), or taking IVIg alone.

On the study overall, not on this receptor specifically: The number of individuals in the TCR sequencing and HLA analysis was acknowledged as relatively small. In the CD4+ T cell repertoire of Susac syndrome patients, clonal expansion was not detected.

RNA was extracted with the RNeasy kit and roughly 0.45 to 1 ug was reverse transcribed using random hexamers. TCR beta CDR3 regions were amplified with the immunoSEQ multiplex PCR assay covering 54 Vbeta and 13 Jbeta segments. Bias from PCR amplification was corrected by using a synthetic template baseline for primer optimization and for computational correction. From the authors' description of their analysis: Reads were annotated to V, D and J genes per IMGT and analyzed with immunoSEQ Analyzer, keeping only productive sequences. Clonality was computed as one minus Shannon entropy normalized by log2 of the number of productive unique sequences. For each patient and control, public and private clones were evaluated within the 100 most prevalent clones. Susac-specific clones were defined as absent from healthy and MS cohorts, about 1,100 published viral clones and other ImmuneACCESS disease sequences. TCRdb's own reprocessing of the public reads used fastp at Q25 and MiXCR and kept productive beta chains. Merged by CDR3 protein, the rows form single entries marked with the most common genes and DNA. These V and J calls derive from TCRdb rather than the authors' analysis. This sample gives about 150,000 distinct CDR3 sequences in total; around 95% of them show up just once. Around 0.12% of the sample is taken by the ten largest.

High-throughput TCR beta sequencing profiled peripheral blood CD8+ and CD4+ T cells from healthy donors, Susac syndrome patients and multiple sclerosis patients. Recently defined diagnostic criteria for definite or probable disease were met by the Susac syndrome patients. Bulk CD8+ and CD4+ T cells were purified magnetically by negative isolation, whereas CD8+ TEMRA cells were enriched by FACS. Blood was drawn into EDTA tubes, processed within 24 hours, and PBMCs were isolated by density gradient centrifugation. PBMCs intended for TCR sequencing were frozen in liquid nitrogen and were later thawed in a 37 degrees C water bath. The sorted or isolated CD4+, CD8+ and CD8+ TEMRA cells had a purity of 90% or higher. In regard to this clonotype: The antigen it binds to is not known. Nothing much larger sits one base from this clone, and base qualities are not available.

From the cysteine up to the phenylalanine, the CDR3 has a length of 13 residues. Only the CDR3 part of the read is kept: 39 bases, read in frame from the first base. Relative to germline, V is 7 bases shorter and J is 7 bases shorter, with 14 bases between their ends. From a lookup of the germline V gene, CDR1 and CDR2 are KGHSY and FQNENV. Sequenced input: CD4+ T cells from PBMCs. The TCR sequence derives from a human donor with Susac syndrome. Here the chain combines TRBV16 and TRBJ1-5; matching of 5 bases hints at TRBD1 as the D gene. CDR3 reads: CASNQGGRQPQHF. In nucleotides, the sequence is TGTGCCAGCAACCAGGGCGGCAGGCAGCCCCAGCATTTT.